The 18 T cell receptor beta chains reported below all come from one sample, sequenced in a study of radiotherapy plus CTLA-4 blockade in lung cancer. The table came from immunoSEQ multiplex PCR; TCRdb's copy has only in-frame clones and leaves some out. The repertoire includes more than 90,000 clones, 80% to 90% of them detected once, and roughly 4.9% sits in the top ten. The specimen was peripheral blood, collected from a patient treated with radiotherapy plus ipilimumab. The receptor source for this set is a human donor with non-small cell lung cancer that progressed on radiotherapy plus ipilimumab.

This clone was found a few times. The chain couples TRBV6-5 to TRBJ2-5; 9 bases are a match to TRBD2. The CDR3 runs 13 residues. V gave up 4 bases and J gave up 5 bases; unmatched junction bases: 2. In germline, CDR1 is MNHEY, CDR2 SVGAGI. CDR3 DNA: TGTGCCAGCAGTTCCACTAGCGGGGAGACCCAGTACTTC. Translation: CASSSTSGETQYF.

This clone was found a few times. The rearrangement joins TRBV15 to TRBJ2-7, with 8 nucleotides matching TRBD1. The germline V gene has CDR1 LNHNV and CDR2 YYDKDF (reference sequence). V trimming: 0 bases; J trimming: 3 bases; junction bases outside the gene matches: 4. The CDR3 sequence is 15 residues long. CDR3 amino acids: CATSREQGEHYEQYF. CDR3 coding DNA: TGTGCCACCAGCAGAGAACAGGGGGAACACTACGAGCAGTACTTC.

CDR3 region: CASSLSGDSNNEQFF. DNA for the CDR3: TGTGCCAGCTCACTATCGGGTGACAGCAACAATGAGCAGTTCTTC. The chain uses TRBV18 and TRBJ2-1, with a weak D call TRBD1 (5 bases). The V end was cut by 4 bases, the J end by 5 bases, with 15 bases between. Germline V lookup: CDR1 KGHSH, CDR2 LQKENI. This CDR3 is built from 15 residues.

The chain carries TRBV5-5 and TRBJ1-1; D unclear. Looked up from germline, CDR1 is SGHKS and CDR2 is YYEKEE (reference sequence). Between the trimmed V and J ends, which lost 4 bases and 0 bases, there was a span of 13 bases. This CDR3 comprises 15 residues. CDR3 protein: CASSPGFTLNTEAFF. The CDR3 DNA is TGTGCCAGCAGCCCCGGCTTCACACTGAACACTGAAGCTTTCTTT.

CDR3 in DNA: TGTGCCAGTAGGGCCCGGGCGGTGGAGACCCAGTACTTC. Residues: CASRARAVETQYF. This chain joins TRBV19 and TRBJ2-5; no clear D. V was pared by 6 bases and J by 5 bases, with 13 bases between. The CDR3 is made up of 13 amino acids. Germline V gene lookup returns CDR1 LNHDA and CDR2 SQIVND (reference sequence).

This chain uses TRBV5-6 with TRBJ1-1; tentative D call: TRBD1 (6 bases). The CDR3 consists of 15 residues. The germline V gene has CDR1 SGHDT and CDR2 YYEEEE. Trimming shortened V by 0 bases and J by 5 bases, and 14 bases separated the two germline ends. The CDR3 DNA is TGTGCCAGCAGCTTGGATTCGTGGGGGGCAACTGAAGCTTTCTTT. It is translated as CASSLDSWGATEAFF.

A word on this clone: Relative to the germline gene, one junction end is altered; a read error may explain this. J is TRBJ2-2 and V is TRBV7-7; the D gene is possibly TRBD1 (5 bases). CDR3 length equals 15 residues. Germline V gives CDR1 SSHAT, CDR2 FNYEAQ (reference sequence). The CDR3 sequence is CASSLGAGNTGELFF. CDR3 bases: TGTGCTAGCAGCTTAGGGGCCGGGAACACCGGGGAGCTGTTTTTT. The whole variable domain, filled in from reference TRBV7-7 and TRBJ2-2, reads GAGVSQSPRYKVTKRGQDVTLRCDPISSHATLYWYQQALGQGPEFLTYFNYEAQPDKSGLPSDRFSAERPEGSISTLTIQRTEQRDSAMYRCASSLGAGNTGELFFGEGSRLTVL.

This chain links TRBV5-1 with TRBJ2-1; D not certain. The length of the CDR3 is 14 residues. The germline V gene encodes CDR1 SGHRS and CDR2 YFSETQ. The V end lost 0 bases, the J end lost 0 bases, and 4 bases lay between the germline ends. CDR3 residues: CASSLVGSYNEQFF. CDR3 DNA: TGCGCCAGCAGCTTGGTTGGCTCCTACAATGAGCAGTTCTTC. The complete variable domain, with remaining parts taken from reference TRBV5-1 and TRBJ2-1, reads KAGVTQTPRYLIKTRGQQVTLSCSPISGHRSVSWYQQTPGQGLQFLFEYFSETQRNKGNFPGRFSGRQFSNSRSEMNVSTLELGDSALYLCASSLVGSYNEQFFGPGTRLTVL.

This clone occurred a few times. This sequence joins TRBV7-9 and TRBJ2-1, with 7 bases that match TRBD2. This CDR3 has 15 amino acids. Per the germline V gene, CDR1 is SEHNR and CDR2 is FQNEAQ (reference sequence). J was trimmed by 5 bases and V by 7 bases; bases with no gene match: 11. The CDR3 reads CASTPFTREDNEQFF. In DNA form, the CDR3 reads TGTGCCAGCACCCCTTTTACTCGGGAGGACAATGAGCAGTTCTTC.

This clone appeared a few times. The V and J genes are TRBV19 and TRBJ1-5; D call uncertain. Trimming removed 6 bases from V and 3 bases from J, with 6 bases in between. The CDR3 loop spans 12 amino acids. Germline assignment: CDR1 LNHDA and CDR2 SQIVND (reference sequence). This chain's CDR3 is CASSRANQPQHF. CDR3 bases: TGTGCCAGTAGCAGAGCCAATCAGCCCCAGCATTTT.

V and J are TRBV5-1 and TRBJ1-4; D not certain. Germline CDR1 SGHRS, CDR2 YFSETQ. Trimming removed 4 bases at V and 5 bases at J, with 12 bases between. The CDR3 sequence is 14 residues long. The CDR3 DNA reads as TGCGCCAGCAGCAAATATGAGATAAATGAAAAACTGTTTTTT. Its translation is CASSKYEINEKLFF.

CDR3 nucleotides: TGTGCCAGTAGTAGGGGGGTGAGACCGGGAGATTCTAACTATGGCTACACCTTC. Translating gives CASSRGVRPGDSNYGYTF. V and J are TRBV19 and TRBJ1-2; D is possibly TRBD1 (5 bases). V lost 4 bases and J lost 0, with 21 bases in between. This CDR3 region has 18 residues. From germline, CDR1 is LNHDA and CDR2 SQIVND (reference sequence).

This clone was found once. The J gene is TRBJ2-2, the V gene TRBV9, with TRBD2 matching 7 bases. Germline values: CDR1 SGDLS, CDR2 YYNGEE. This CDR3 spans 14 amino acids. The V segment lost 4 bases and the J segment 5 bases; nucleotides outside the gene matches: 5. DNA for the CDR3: TGTGCCAGCAGCTCTGGACTAGAGACCGGGGAGCTGTTTTTT. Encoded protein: CASSSGLETGELFF.

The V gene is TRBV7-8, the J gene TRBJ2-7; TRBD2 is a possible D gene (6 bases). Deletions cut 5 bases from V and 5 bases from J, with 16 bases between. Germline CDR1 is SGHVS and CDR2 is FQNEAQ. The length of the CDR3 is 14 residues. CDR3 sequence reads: CASSHSGDHHEQYF. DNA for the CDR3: TGTGCCAGCAGCCACTCGGGAGATCATCACGAGCAGTACTTC.

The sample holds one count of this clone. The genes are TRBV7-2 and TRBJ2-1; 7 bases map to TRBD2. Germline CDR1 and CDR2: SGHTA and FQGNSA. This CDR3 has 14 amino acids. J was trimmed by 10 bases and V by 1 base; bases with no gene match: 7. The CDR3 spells CASSLVAGVSEQFF. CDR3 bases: TGTGCCAGCAGCTTAGTTGCGGGAGTCAGCGAGCAGTTCTTC.

DNA of the CDR3: TGTGCCAGCAGTCTCGGGGAGCGGGAGAGGAATGAGCAGTTCTTC. Protein product: CASSLGERERNEQFF. The chain joins TRBV5-5 to TRBJ2-1; 8 bases match TRBD2. Looked up from germline, CDR1 is SGHKS and CDR2 is YYEKEE (reference sequence). The V segment lost 5 bases and the J segment 7 bases; nucleotides outside the gene matches: 11. CDR3 length: 15 amino acids. Full variable domain (remainder filled in from reference TRBV5-5 and TRBJ2-1): DAGVTQSPTHLIKTRGQQVTLRCSPISGHKSVSWYQQVLGQGPQFIFQYYEKEERGRGNFPDRFSARQFPNYSSELNVNALLLGDSALYLCASSLGERERNEQFFGPGTRLTVL.

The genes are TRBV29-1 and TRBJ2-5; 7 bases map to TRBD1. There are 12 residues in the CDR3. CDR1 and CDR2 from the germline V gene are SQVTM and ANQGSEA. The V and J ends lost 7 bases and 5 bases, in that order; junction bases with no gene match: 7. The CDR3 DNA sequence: TGCAGCGCCTCGGGACAGTGGGAGACCCAGTACTTC. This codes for CSASGQWETQYF.

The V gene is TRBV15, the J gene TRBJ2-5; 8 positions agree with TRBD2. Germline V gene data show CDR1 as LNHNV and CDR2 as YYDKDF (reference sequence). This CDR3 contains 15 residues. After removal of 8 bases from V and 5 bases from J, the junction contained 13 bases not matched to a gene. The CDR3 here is CATAMGLGGGETQYF. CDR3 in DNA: TGTGCCACCGCGATGGGACTCGGCGGGGGGGAGACCCAGTACTTC.